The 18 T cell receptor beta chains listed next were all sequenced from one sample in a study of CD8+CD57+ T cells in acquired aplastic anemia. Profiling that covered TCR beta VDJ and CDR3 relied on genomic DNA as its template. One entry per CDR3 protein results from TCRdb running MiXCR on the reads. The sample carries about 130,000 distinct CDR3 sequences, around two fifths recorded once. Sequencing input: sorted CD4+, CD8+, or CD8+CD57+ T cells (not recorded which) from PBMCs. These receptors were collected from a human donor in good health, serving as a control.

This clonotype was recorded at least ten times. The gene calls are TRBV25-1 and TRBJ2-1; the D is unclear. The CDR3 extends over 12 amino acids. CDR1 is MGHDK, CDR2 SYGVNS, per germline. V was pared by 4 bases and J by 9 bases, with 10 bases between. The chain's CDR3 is CASSAKFSEQFF. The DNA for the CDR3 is TGTGCCAGCAGTGCCAAATTTAGTGAGCAGTTCTTC.

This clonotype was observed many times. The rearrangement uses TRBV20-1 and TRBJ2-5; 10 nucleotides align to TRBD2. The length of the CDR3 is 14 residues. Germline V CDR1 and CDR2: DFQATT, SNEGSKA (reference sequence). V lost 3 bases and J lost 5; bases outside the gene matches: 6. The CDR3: CSASMTSGWETQYF. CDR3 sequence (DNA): TGCAGTGCTAGTATGACTAGCGGGTGGGAGACCCAGTACTTC.

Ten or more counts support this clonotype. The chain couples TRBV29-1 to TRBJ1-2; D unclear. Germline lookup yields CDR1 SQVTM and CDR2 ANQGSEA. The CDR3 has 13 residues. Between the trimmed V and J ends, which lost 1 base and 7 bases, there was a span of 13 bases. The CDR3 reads CSVEVVEAGGYTF. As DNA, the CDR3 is TGCAGCGTTGAAGTGGTGGAGGCGGGTGGCTACACCTTC. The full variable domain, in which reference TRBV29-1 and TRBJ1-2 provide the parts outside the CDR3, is SAVISQKPSRDICQRGTSLTIQCQVDSQVTMMFWYRQQPGQSLTLIATANQGSEATYESGFVIDKFPISRPNLTFSTLTVSNMSPEDSSIYLCSVEVVEAGGYTFGSGTRLTVV.

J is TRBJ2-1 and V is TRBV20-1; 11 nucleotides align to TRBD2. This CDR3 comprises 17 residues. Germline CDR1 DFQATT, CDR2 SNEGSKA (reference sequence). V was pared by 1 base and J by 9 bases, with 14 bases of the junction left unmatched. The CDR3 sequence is CSARGGDRPSGRLEQFF. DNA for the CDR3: TGCAGTGCTAGAGGAGGTGACCGGCCTAGCGGGAGGCTTGAGCAGTTCTTC.

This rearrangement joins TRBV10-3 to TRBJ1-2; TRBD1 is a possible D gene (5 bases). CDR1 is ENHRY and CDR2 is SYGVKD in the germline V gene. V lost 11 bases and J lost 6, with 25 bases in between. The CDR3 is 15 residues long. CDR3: CAARRRGNEFDGYTF. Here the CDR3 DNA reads TGTGCCGCACGCCGAAGGGGCAATGAGTTCGATGGCTACACCTTC.

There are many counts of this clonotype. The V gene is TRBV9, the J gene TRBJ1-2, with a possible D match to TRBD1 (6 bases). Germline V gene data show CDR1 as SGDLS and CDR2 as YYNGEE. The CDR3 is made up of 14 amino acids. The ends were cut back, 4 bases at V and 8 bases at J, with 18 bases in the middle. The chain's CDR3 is CASSPRLGGLGYTF. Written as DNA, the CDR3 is TGTGCCAGCAGCCCCCGTTTGGGGGGGCTCGGCTACACCTTC.

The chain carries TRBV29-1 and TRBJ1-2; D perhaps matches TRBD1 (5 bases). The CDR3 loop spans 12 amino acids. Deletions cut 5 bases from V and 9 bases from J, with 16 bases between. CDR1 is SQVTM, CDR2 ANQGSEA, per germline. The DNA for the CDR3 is TGCAGCGTTCCCCAGGGTAGTAGTAGCTACACCTTC. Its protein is CSVPQGSSSYTF.

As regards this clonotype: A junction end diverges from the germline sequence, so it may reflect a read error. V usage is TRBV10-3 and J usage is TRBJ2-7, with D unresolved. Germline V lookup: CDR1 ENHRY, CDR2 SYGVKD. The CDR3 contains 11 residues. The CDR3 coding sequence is TGTGCCAGCAGTGAACCCATCGGACAGTACTTC. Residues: CASSEPIGQYF.

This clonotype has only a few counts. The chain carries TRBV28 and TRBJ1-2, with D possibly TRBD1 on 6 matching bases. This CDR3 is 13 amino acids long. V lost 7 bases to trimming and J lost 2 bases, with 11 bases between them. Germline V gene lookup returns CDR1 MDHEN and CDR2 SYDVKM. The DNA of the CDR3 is TGTGCCAGCACTGCGGGACAAAACTATGGCTACACCTTC. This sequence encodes CASTAGQNYGYTF.

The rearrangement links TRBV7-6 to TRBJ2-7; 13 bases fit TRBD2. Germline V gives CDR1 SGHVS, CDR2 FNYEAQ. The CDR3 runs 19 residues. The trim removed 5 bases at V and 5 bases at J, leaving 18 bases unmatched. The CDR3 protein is CASSPSAGLAGDLGNEQYF. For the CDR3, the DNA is TGTGCCAGCAGCCCAAGCGCCGGACTAGCGGGAGATTTAGGGAACGAGCAGTACTTC.

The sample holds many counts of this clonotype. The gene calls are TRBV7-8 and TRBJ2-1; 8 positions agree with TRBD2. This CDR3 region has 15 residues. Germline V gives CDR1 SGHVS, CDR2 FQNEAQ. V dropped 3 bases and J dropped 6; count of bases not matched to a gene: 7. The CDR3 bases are TGTGCCAGCAGCTTTCGGGGGGGCGGGGTCAATGAGCAGTTCTTC. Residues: CASSFRGGGVNEQFF. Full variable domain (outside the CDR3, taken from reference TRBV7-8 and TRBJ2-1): GAGVSQSPRYKVAKRGQDVALRCDPISGHVSLFWYQQALGQGPEFLTYFQNEAQLDKSGLPSDRFFAERPEGSVSTLKIQRTQQEDSAVYLCASSFRGGGVNEQFFGPGTRLTVL.

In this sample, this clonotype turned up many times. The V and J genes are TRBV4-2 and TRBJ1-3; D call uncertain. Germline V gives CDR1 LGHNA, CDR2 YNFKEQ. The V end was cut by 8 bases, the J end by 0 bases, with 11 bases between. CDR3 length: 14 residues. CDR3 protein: CASGPSGSGNTIYF. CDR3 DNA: TGTGCCAGCGGACCCAGTGGCTCTGGAAACACCATATATTTT.

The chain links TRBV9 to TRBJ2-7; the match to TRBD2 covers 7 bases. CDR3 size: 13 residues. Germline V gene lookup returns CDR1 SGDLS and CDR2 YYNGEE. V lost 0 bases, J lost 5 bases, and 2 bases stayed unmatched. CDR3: CASSVETSHEQYF. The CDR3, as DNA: TGTGCCAGCAGCGTAGAGACTAGCCACGAGCAGTACTTC.

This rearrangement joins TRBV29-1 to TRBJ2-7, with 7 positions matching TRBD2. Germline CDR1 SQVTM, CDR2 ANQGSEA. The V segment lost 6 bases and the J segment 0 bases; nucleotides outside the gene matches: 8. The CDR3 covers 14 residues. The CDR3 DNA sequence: TGCAGCGTCGCCGGGACTACCAGCTCCTACGAGCAGTACTTC. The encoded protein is CSVAGTTSSYEQYF.

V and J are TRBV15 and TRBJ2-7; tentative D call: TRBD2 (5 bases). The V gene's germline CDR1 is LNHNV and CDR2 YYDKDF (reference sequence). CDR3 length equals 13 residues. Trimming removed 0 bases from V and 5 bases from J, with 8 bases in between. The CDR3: CATSRDEGNEQYF. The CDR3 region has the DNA TGTGCCACCAGCAGAGATGAGGGAAACGAGCAGTACTTC.

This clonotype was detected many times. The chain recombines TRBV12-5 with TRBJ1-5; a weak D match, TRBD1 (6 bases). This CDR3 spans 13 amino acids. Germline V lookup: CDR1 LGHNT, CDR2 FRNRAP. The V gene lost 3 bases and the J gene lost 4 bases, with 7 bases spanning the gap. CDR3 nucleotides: TGTGCTAGTGGTTTCACAGGGAATCAGCCCCAGCATTTT. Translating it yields CASGFTGNQPQHF.

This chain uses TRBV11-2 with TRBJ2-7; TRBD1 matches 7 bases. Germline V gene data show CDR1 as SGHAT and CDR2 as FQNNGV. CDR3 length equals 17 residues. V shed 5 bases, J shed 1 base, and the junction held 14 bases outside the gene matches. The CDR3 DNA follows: TGTGCCAGCAGCCCCCGGACGGGACCAGGGGGATCCTACGAGCAGTACTTC. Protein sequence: CASSPRTGPGGSYEQYF.

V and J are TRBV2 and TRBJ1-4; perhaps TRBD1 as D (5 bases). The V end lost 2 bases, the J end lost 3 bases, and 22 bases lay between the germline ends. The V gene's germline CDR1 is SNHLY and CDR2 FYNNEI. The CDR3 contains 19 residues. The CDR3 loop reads CASSELEGRGTAANEKLFF. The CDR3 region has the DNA TGTGCCAGCAGTGAACTAGAGGGGCGGGGAACTGCAGCTAATGAAAAACTGTTTTTT.